One sample yielded the 7 T cell receptor beta chains listed below, sequenced in a study of T cell changes during pregnancy in multiple sclerosis. Generated by immunoSEQ multiplex PCR, the TCRdb table keeps only in-frame clones and is missing some. The data hold approximately 41,000 clones, with roughly 92% observed a single time. Here the sequenced sample was CD4+ T cells from peripheral blood mononuclear cells, taken in the first trimester of pregnancy. Receptor source: a female donor with multiple sclerosis, enrolled in a pregnancy study.

This clone was recorded only once. The rearrangement joins TRBV11-2 to TRBJ2-3, with 7 bases aligning to TRBD2. Germline loops: CDR1 SGHAT, CDR2 FQNNGV. V was pared by 4 bases and J by 3 bases, with 7 bases of the junction left unmatched. The CDR3 length is 15 residues. The CDR3, as DNA: TGTGCCAGCAGCTGGGAAGCGGGGTTAACAGATACGCAGTATTTT. Its protein product is CASSWEAGLTDTQYF.

The chain recombines TRBV2 with TRBJ2-2, with D perhaps TRBD2 (6 bases). This CDR3 contains 14 residues. In germline, CDR1 is SNHLY, CDR2 FYNNEI. Trimming left V 9 bases short and J 7 bases short, with 18 bases between. The CDR3 protein is CASGLGGNNGELFF. The DNA of the CDR3 is TGTGCCAGTGGGTTGGGAGGTAATAACGGGGAGCTGTTTTTT.

The rearrangement uses TRBV7-2 and TRBJ2-2, with 8 bases identical to TRBD2. V lost 3 bases, J lost 5 bases, and 5 bases stayed unmatched. CDR1 is SGHTA, CDR2 FQGNSA, per germline. The CDR3 is 15 amino acids. CDR3 residues: CASSLGLGSTGELFF. CDR3 DNA: TGTGCCAGCAGCTTGGGACTAGGGTCGACCGGGGAGCTGTTTTTT.

This rearrangement joins TRBV19 to TRBJ2-7, with D possibly matching TRBD2 (5 bases). This CDR3 is built from 12 residues. Germline V gene data show CDR1 as LNHDA and CDR2 as SQIVND (reference sequence). The V and J ends lost 4 bases and 4 bases respectively, with 8 bases between them. This CDR3 is CASSTRGYEQYF. In nucleotides, the CDR3 is TGTGCCAGTAGTACCCGAGGGTACGAGCAGTACTTC.

The chain has TRBV5-1 and TRBJ2-7; TRBD2 aligns across 7 bases. The CDR3 runs 17 residues. Germline CDR1 is SGHRS and CDR2 is YFSETQ. The trim removed 2 bases at V and 0 bases at J, leaving 11 bases unmatched. CDR3 protein: CASSLKGGRGHSYEQYF. The CDR3 coding sequence is TGCGCCAGCAGCTTAAAAGGTGGGAGGGGTCACTCCTACGAGCAGTACTTC. Full variable domain (remainder filled in from reference TRBV5-1 and TRBJ2-7): KAGVTQTPRYLIKTRGQQVTLSCSPISGHRSVSWYQQTPGQGLQFLFEYFSETQRNKGNFPGRFSGRQFSNSRSEMNVSTLELGDSALYLCASSLKGGRGHSYEQYFGPGTRLTVT.

This rearrangement joins TRBV15 to TRBJ2-6; the D gene is possibly TRBD2 (5 bases). CDR1 and CDR2 (germline): LNHNV, YYDKDF (reference sequence). This CDR3 contains 16 residues. V was pared by 4 bases and J by 5 bases, with 15 bases between. The CDR3 nucleotides are TGTGCCACCAGCAACCGCCGGGTGGACTGGGCCAACGTCCTGACTTTC. Residues: CATSNRRVDWANVLTF.

This clone has just one count. The V gene is TRBV7-9, the J gene TRBJ2-1, with 9 positions matching TRBD1. Per germline, CDR1 SEHNR and CDR2 FQNEAQ (reference sequence). The CDR3 is 13 amino acids. V gave up 6 bases and J gave up 7 bases; unmatched junction bases: 4. The CDR3 reads CASRGQGLNEQFF. The CDR3 nucleotides are TGTGCCAGCAGGGGACAGGGTTTAAATGAGCAGTTCTTC.